One and the same sample provided the 8 T cell receptor beta chains below, sequenced in a study of T-cell reconstitution after alpha-beta-depleted transplantation in children. Using unique molecular identifiers, the investigators prepared the TCRbeta library. In TCRdb, the PCR reads were re-called with MiXCR into one record per CDR3 protein. The table has fewer than 550,000 distinct CDR3 sequences, about 10% seen once. The input for sequencing was PBMCs, taken before TCRalphabeta/CD19-depleted stem cell transplant. All receptors come from a child aged 2-15 years with inherited bone marrow failure, due to receive a stem cell transplant.

This clonotype was seen repeatedly, ten times or more. This chain uses TRBV10-3 with TRBJ1-2; unclear D gene. The CDR3 length is 14 residues. Trimming removed 3 bases from V and 8 bases from J, with 16 bases in between. Germline V lookup: CDR1 ENHRY, CDR2 SYGVKD. The CDR3, as DNA: TGTGCCATCAGTGAAGTCGGCGCTTTGGGAGGCTACACCTTC. It is translated as CAISEVGALGGYTF.

This clonotype appeared many times. The chain combines TRBV27 with TRBJ1-2; D gene ambiguous. V was clipped by 3 bases and J by 5 bases, with 10 bases between them. Germline loops: CDR1 MNHEY, CDR2 SMNVEV (reference sequence). The CDR3 runs to 13 residues. CDR3 nucleotide sequence: TGTGCCAGCAGTTTCGCTGGCCTTTATGGCTACACCTTC. This translates into CASSFAGLYGYTF.

This clonotype was counted at least ten times. The V call is TRBV15, the J call TRBJ2-7; 8 bases agree with TRBD1. The CDR3 runs 19 residues. The junction had 17 bases not matched to a gene; V was cut back by 0 bases and J by 4 bases. CDR1 is LNHNV, CDR2 YYDKDF, per germline (reference sequence). The CDR3 coding sequence is TGTGCCACCAGCAGAGAACCATCCTTCCTGGGACAGGCCGATTACGAGCAGTACTTC. Protein: CATSREPSFLGQADYEQYF.

In its sample, this clonotype was seen many times. This rearrangement joins TRBV10-1 to TRBJ2-4, with unresolved D. Looked up from germline, CDR1 is WNHNN and CDR2 is SYGVQD (reference sequence). The CDR3 runs to 12 residues. V lost 2 bases and J 10 bases, leaving 9 bases between the germline ends. The CDR3 spells CASSETGRIQYF. The CDR3 DNA sequence: TGCGCCAGCAGTGAGACCGGAAGGATTCAGTACTTC.

This clonotype was recorded many times. The V call is TRBV29-1, the J call TRBJ1-2, with 12 positions matching TRBD1. V lost 5 bases, J lost 6 bases, and 4 bases stayed unmatched. Germline V gene sequence: CDR1 SQVTM, CDR2 ANQGSEA. CDR3 length equals 13 residues. CDR3 sequence: CSVSGTGGNGYTF. The CDR3 DNA reads as TGCAGCGTTTCCGGGACAGGGGGCAATGGCTACACCTTC.

This clonotype was observed many times. V and J are TRBV30 and TRBJ1-1, with D hard to call. The CDR3 loop spans 14 amino acids. The V end lost 0 bases, the J end lost 3 bases, and 11 bases lay between the germline ends. Germline CDR1 and CDR2: GTSNPN and SVGIG (reference sequence). The DNA for the CDR3 is TGTGCCTGGAGTGTACTTGGCGGATACACTGAAGCTTTCTTT. It codes for CAWSVLGGYTEAFF.

The sample holds many counts of this clonotype. The genes are TRBV28 and TRBJ2-3, with D possibly being TRBD2 (6 bases). Germline CDR1 reads MDHEN; CDR2 reads SYDVKM. This CDR3 spans 13 amino acids. Trimming removed 3 bases at V and 4 bases at J, with 8 bases between. Written as DNA, the CDR3 is TGTGCCAGCAGTTTCCGGAGGGCAGATACGCAGTATTTT. It yields the protein CASSFRRADTQYF. The whole variable domain, filled in from reference TRBV28 and TRBJ2-3, reads DVKVTQSSRYLVKRTGEKVFLECVQDMDHENMFWYRQDPGLGLRLIYFSYDVKMKEKGDIPEGYSVSREKKERFSLILESASTNQTSMYLCASSFRRADTQYFGPGTRLTVL.

This clonotype was detected ten times or more. The V call is TRBV6-2 or TRBV6-3, the J call TRBJ2-7; 9 nucleotides match TRBD1. The CDR3 covers 16 residues. V dropped 1 base and J dropped 5; count of bases not matched to a gene: 9. The germline CDR1 and CDR2 sequences are MNHEY and SVGEGT. The chain's CDR3 is CASSYYVGTGGDEQYF. CDR3 DNA sequence: TGTGCCAGCAGTTACTATGTAGGAACAGGGGGCGACGAGCAGTACTTC.